This T cell receptor (beta chain) appears in the sequencing data of a study of a mutant IDH1 vaccine in newly diagnosed glioma. The overall study: Across weeks 1, 3, 5, 7, 11, 15, 19 and 23, patients received a vaccination each time, eight in all. Most patients had radiochemotherapy with temozolomide before enrollment; others had one alone. Study results and caveats: Pseudoprogression appeared unlinked to shifts in leading peripheral T cell clonotypes.

The data were produced by immunoSEQ multiplex PCR, yet TCRdb's version contains in-frame clones alone and is incomplete. The data hold 30,000 to 45,000 clones, with 78% observed a single time. For this clone: Antigen specificity is unknown.

This sample's time point: week 5, during vaccination. Each dose delivered 300 ug of mutant IDH1 20-mer peptide subcutaneously with imiquimod. Astrocytomas found in donors were new, WHO grade 3 or 4, IDH1-mutant and ATRX-lost. V was clipped by 1 base and J by 6 bases; unmatched bases: 7. Germline V CDR1 and CDR2: LNHDA, SQIVND (reference sequence). The CDR3 has 15 amino acids. The sequence was obtained from a man in his forties with glioma. The rearrangement uses TRBV19 and TRBJ2-7, with TRBD1 matching 9 bases. Sequenced material: PBMCs, taken from a glioma patient whose treatment included an IDH1 peptide vaccine. The CDR3 loop is CASSIVFGTGSEQYF. CDR3 nucleotide sequence: TGTGCCAGTAGTATAGTGTTCGGGACAGGGAGCGAGCAGTACTTC.